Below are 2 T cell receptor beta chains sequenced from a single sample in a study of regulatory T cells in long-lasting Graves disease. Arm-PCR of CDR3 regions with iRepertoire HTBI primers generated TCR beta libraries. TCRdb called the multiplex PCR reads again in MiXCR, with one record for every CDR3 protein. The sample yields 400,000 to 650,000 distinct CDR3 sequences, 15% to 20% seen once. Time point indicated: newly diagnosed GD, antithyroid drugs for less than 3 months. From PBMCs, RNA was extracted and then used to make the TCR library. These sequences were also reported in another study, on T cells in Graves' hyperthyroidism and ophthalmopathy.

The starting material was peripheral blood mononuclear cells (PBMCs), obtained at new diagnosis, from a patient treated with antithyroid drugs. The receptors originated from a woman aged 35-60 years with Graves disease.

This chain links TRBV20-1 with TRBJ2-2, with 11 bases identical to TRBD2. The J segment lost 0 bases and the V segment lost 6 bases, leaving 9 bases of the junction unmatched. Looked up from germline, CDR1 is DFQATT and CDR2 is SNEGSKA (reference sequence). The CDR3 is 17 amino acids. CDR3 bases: TGCAGTGCGACGCTAGCGGGGGGCATGACGAACACCGGGGAGCTGTTTTTT. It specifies CSATLAGGMTNTGELFF.

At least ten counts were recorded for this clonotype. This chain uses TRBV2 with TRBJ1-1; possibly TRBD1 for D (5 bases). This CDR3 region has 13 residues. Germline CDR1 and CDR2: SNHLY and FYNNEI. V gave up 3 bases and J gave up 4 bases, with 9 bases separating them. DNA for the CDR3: TGTGCCAGCAGTGATAGAGGGGTCACTGAAGCTTTCTTT. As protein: CASSDRGVTEAFF. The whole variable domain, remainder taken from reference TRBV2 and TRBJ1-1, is EPEVTQTPSHQVTQMGQEVILRCVPISNHLYFYWYRQILGQKVEFLVSFYNNEISEKSEIFDDQFSVERPDGSNFTLKIRSTKLEDSAMYFCASSDRGVTEAFFGQGTRLTVV.